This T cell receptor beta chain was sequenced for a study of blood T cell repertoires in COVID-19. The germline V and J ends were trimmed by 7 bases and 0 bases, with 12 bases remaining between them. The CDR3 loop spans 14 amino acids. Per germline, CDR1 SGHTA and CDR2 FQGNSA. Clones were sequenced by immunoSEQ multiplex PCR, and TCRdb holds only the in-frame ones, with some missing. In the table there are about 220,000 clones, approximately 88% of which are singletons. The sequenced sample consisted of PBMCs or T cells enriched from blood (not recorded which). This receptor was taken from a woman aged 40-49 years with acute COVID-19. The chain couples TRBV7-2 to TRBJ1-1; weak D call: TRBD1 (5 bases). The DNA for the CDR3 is TGTGCCAGCACCCCAAGACAGATGAACACTGAAGCTTTCTTT. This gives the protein CASTPRQMNTEAFF. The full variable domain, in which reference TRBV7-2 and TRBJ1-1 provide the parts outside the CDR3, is GAGVSQSPSNKVTEKGKDVELRCDPISGHTALYWYRQSLGQGLEFLIYFQGNSAPDKSGLPSDRFSAERTGGSVSTLTIQRTQQEDSAVYLCASTPRQMNTEAFFGQGTRLTVV.